What follows is one T cell receptor beta chain and its context. This record belongs to a study of identifying expanded T cells in peripheral blood. Trimming stripped 0 bases from V and 7 bases from J, with 11 bases between. The CDR3 is 15 amino acids. CDR1 and CDR2 (germline): SGHRS, YFSETQ. The protocol was immunoSEQ multiplex PCR, while the TCRdb copy is restricted to in-frame clones and leaves out a portion. Of about 82,000 clones in the sample, 85% to 90% were seen once. The TCR comes from a person aged 18 to 75 in good health. Material for sequencing was blood. The V call is TRBV5-1, the J call TRBJ1-6, with TRBD1 as a possible D gene (5 bases). CDR3 loop: CASSLAGQINSPLHF. CDR3 coding DNA: TGCGCCAGCAGCTTGGCAGGGCAGATCAATTCACCCCTCCACTTT. Full variable domain (remainder filled in from reference TRBV5-1 and TRBJ1-6): KAGVTQTPRYLIKTRGQQVTLSCSPISGHRSVSWYQQTPGQGLQFLFEYFSETQRNKGNFPGRFSGRQFSNSRSEMNVSTLELGDSALYLCASSLAGQINSPLHFGNGTRLTVT.